This T cell receptor (beta chain) was sequenced for a study of T cell responses to AZD1222 COVID-19 vaccine. Background on the study: It was second doses at about 4 or about 12 weeks that were pooled.

This clone was seen a few times. This table comes from immunoSEQ multiplex PCR, and its TCRdb copy is limited to in-frame clones, with some not included. Seen here are roughly 97,000 clones, roughly 90% observed once, and the top ten hold 6% to 8%. Sequencing was performed on peripheral blood, taken on day 0 of AZD1222 vaccination. The TCR sequence derives from an adult in good health.

In DNA, the CDR3 is TGTGCCAGCAGCTTACTTGGAAACACCATATATTTT. Amino acids: CASSLLGNTIYF. The V and J genes are TRBV7-2 and TRBJ1-3; no definite D call. Deletions cut 2 bases from V and 3 bases from J, with 2 bases between. This CDR3 is built from 12 residues. The germline CDR1 and CDR2 sequences are SGHTA and FQGNSA.